This T cell receptor (beta chain) was recorded in a study of monozygotic twins with inflammatory bowel disease. Added by template switching were UMIs that each held a 6-nucleotide sample barcode. No DNA is given; TCRdb re-called the 5' RACE reads and lists each CDR3 protein once. The sample includes around 230,000 distinct CDR3 sequences. There are 17 residues in the CDR3. CDR1 and CDR2 (germline): SGHRS, YFSETQ. A word on this clonotype: Its antigen is not known.

Findings and caveats of the study: A lone strong IBD-associated signal or clonotype found no support. Similarity of repertoires did not differ between concordant and discordant twins, possibly from limited power.

V is TRBV5-1 and J is TRBJ1-3; the TRBD1 assignment by TCRdb is unverifiable without DNA. This clonotype originated in a human donor with ulcerative colitis or Crohn's disease, or a healthy co-twin of an affected twin (not recorded which). Sequencing was performed on blood. The CDR3 reads CASSLAMTGASGNTIYF.